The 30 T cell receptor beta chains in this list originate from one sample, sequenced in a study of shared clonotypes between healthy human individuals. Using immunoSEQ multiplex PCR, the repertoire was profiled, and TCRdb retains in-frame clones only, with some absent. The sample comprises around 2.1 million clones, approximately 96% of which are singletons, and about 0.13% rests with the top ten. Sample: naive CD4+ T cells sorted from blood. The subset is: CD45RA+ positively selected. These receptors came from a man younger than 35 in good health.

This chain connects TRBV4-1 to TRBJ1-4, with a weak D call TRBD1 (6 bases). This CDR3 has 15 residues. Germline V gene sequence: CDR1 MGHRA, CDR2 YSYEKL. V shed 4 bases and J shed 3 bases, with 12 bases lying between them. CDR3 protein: CASSPRGIANEKLFF. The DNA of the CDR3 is TGCGCCAGCAGCCCGAGGGGGATCGCTAATGAAAAACTGTTTTTT.

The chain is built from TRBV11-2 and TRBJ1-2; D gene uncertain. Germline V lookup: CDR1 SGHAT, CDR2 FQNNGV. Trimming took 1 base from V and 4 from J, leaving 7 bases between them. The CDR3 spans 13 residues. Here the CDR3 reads CASSLVRFYGYTF. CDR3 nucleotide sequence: TGTGCCAGCAGCTTAGTTAGATTCTATGGCTACACCTTC.

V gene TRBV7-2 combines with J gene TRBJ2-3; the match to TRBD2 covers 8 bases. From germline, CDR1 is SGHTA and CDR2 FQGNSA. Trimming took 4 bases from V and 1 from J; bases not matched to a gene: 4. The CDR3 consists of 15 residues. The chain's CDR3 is CASSSRGGGTDTQYF. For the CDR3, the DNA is TGTGCCAGCAGCTCTCGGGGGGGAGGCACAGATACGCAGTATTTT.

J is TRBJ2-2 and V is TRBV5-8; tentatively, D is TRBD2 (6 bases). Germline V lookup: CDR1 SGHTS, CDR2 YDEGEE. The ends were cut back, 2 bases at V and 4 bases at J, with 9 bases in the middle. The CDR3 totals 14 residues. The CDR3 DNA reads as TGTGCCAGCAGCTTTTCCGGGGGCACCGGGGAGCTGTTTTTT. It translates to CASSFSGGTGELFF.

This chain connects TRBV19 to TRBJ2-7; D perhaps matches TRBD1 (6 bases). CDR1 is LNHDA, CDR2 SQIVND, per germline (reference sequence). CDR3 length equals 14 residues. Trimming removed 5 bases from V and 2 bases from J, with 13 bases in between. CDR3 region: CASSRAGQTYEQYF. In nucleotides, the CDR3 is TGTGCCAGTAGTCGGGCAGGACAGACCTACGAGCAGTACTTC.

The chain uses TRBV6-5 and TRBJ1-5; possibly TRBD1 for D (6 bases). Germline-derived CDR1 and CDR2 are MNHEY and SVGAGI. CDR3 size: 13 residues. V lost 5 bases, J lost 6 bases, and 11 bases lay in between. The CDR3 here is CASSRGEGQPQHF. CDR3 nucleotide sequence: TGTGCCAGCAGTAGGGGGGAGGGTCAGCCCCAGCATTTT.

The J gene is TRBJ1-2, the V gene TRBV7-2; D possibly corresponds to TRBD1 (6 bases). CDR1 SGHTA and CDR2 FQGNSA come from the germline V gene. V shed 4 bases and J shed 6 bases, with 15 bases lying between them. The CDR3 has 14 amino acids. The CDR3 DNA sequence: TGTGCCAGCAGCTATTCCCCGGGGGCGGATGGCTACACCTTC. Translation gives CASSYSPGADGYTF. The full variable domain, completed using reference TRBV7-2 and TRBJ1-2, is GAGVSQSPSNKVTEKGKDVELRCDPISGHTALYWYRQSLGQGLEFLIYFQGNSAPDKSGLPSDRFSAERTGGSVSTLTIQRTQQEDSAVYLCASSYSPGADGYTFGSGTRLTVV.

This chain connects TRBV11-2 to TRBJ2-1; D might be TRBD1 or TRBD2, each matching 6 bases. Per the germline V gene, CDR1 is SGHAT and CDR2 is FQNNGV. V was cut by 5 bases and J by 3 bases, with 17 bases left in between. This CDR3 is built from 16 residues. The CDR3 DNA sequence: TGTGCCAGCAGCCTACTCCCCGGGGGCCTCTACAATGAGCAGTTCTTC. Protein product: CASSLLPGGLYNEQFF.

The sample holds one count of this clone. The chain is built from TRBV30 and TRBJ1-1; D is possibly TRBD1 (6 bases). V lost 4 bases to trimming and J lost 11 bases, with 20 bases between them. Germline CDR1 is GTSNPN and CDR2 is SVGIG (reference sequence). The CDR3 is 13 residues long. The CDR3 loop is CAWNTGHVVVAFF. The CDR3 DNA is TGTGCCTGGAATACGGGACATGTAGTGGTTGCTTTCTTT.

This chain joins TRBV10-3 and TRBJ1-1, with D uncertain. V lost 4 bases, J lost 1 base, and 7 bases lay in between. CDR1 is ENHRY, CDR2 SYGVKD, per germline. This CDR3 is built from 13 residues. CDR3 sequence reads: CAISGAPNTEAFF. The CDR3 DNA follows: TGTGCCATCAGTGGCGCACCGAACACTGAAGCTTTCTTT.

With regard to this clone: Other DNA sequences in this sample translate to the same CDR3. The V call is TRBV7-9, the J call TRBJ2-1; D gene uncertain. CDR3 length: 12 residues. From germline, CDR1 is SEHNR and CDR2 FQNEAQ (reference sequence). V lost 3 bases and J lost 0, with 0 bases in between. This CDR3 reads CASSFSYNEQFF. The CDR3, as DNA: TGTGCCAGCAGCTTCTCCTACAATGAGCAGTTCTTC. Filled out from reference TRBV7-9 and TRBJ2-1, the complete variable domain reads DTGVSQNPRHKITKRGQNVTFRCDPISEHNRLYWYRQTLGQGPEFLTYFQNEAQLEKSRLLSDRFSAERPKGSFSTLEIQRTEQGDSAMYLCASSFSYNEQFFGPGTRLTVL.

The CDR3 loop reads CASSPRGAGETQYF. CDR3 DNA sequence: TGCGCCAGCAGCCCCCGCGGGGCAGGAGAGACCCAGTACTTC. The chain has TRBV5-1 and TRBJ2-5; the D gene is possibly TRBD2 (6 bases). The V gene lost 4 bases and the J gene lost 4 bases, with 14 bases spanning the gap. Germline V gene sequence: CDR1 SGHRS, CDR2 YFSETQ. The CDR3 consists of 14 residues.

The CDR3 DNA follows: TGTGCCAGCAGTGAAACAGCCGGAACAAATGAAAAACTGTTTTTT. This codes for CASSETAGTNEKLFF. The chain employs TRBV2 and TRBJ1-4, with D unresolved. Germline CDR1 is SNHLY and CDR2 is FYNNEI. V was cut by 2 bases and J by 5 bases, with 12 bases left in between. This CDR3 is built from 15 residues.

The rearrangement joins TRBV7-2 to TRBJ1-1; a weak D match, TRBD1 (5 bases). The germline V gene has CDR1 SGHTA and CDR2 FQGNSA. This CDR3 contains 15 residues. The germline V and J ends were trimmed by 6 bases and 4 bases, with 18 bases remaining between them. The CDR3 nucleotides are TGTGCCAGCAGTGAACTGGCGGGGGGAGTCACTGAAGCTTTCTTT. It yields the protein CASSELAGGVTEAFF.

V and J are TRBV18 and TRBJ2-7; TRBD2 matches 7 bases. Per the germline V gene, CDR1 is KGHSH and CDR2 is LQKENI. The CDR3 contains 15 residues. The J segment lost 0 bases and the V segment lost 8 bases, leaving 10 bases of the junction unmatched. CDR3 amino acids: CASTTGTGGSYEQYF. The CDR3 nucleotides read TGTGCCAGCACCACCGGGACGGGGGGCTCCTACGAGCAGTACTTC.

This chain's CDR3 is CASSASGGDADTQYF. The CDR3 DNA reads TGCGCCAGCAGCGCGAGCGGGGGGGACGCAGATACGCAGTATTTT. J is TRBJ2-3 and V is TRBV5-1, with 10 bases fitting TRBD2. V trimming: 4 bases; J trimming: 4 bases; junction bases outside the gene matches: 6. The CDR3 loop spans 15 amino acids. CDR1 is SGHRS, CDR2 YFSETQ, per germline.

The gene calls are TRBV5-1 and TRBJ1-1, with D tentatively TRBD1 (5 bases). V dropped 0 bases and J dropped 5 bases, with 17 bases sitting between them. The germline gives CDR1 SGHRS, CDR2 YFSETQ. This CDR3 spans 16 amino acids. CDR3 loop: CASSLGQTAGNTEAFF. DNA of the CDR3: TGCGCCAGCAGCTTGGGACAGACTGCCGGGAATACTGAAGCTTTCTTT.

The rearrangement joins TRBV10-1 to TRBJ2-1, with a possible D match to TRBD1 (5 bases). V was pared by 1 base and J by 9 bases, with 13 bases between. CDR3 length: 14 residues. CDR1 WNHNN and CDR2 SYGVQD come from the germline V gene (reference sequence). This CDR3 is CASSEFSGYAEQFF. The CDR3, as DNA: TGCGCCAGCAGTGAGTTCTCAGGGTATGCTGAGCAGTTCTTC.

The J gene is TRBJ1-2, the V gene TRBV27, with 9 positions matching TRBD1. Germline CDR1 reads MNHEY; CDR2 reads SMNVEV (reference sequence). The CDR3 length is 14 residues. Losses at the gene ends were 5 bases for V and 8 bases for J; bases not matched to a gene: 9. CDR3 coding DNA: TGTGCCAGCAGTAAGACAGGGGGTATGGGGGGCTACACCTTC. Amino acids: CASSKTGGMGGYTF.

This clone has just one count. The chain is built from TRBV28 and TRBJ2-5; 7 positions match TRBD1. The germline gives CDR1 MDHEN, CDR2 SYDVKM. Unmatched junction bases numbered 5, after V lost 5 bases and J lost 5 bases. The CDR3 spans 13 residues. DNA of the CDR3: TGTGCCAGCAGTGCACAGGGGATGGAGACCCAGTACTTC. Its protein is CASSAQGMETQYF.

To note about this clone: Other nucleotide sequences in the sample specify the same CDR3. CDR3 sequence reads: CASSYSRNTEAFF. As DNA, the CDR3 is TGTGCCAGCAGTTACTCTAGGAACACTGAAGCTTTCTTT. The chain employs TRBV6-5 and TRBJ1-1; no clear D. The CDR3 has 13 amino acids. V lost 0 bases and J 1 base, leaving 3 bases between the germline ends. Germline V CDR1 and CDR2: MNHEY, SVGAGI.

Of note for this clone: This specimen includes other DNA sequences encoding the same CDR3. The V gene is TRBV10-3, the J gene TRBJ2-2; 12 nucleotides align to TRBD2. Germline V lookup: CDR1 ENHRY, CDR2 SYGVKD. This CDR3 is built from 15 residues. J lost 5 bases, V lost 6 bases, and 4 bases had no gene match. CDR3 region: CAISPGLAGTGELFF. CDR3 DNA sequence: TGTGCCATCAGCCCCGGACTAGCGGGGACCGGGGAGCTGTTTTTT.

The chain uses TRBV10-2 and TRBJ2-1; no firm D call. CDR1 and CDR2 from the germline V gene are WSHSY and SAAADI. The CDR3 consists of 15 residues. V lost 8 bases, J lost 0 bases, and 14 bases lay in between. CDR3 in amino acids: CASRGSRSSYNEQFF. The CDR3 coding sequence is TGCGCCAGCCGAGGTAGCAGGAGCTCCTACAATGAGCAGTTCTTC.

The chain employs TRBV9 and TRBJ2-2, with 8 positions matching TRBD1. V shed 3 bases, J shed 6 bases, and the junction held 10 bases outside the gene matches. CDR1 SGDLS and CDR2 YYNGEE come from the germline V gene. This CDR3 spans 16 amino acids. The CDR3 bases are TGTGCCAGCAGCGCCGGAGGGGGCAGGGGGCCCGGGGAGCTGTTTTTT. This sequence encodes CASSAGGGRGPGELFF.

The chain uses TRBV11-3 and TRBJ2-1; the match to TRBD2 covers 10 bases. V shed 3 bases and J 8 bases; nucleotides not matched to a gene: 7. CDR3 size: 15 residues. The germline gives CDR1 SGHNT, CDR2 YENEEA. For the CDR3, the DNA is TGTGCCAGCAGCTTCGCTAGCGGGGGACTCGATGAGCAGTTCTTC. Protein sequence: CASSFASGGLDEQFF.

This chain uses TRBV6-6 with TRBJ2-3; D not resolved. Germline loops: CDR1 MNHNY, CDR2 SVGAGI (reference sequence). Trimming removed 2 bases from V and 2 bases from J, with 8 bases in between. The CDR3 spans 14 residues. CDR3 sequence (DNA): TGTGCCAGCAGTTACGTGCCCCTCACAGATACGCAGTATTTT. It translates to CASSYVPLTDTQYF.

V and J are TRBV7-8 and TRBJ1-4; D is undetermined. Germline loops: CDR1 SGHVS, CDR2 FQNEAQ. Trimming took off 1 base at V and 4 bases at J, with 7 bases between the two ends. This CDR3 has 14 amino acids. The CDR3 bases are TGTGCCAGCAGCTTAGGACATCTTAATGAAAAACTGTTTTTT. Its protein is CASSLGHLNEKLFF.

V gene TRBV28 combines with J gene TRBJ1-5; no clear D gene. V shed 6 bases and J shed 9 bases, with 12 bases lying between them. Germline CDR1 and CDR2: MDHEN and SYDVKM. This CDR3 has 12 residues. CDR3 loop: CASSLRETPQHF. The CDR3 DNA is TGTGCCAGCAGCTTGAGGGAAACGCCCCAGCATTTT. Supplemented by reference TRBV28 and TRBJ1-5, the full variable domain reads DVKVTQSSRYLVKRTGEKVFLECVQDMDHENMFWYRQDPGLGLRLIYFSYDVKMKEKGDIPEGYSVSREKKERFSLILESASTNQTSMYLCASSLRETPQHFGDGTRLSIL.

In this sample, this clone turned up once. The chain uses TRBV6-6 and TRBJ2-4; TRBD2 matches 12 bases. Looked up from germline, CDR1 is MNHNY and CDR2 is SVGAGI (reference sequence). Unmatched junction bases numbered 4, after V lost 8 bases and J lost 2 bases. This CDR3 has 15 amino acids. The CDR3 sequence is CASRLAGGPKNIQYF. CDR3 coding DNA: TGTGCCAGCCGGCTAGCGGGGGGGCCCAAAAACATTCAGTACTTC.

The CDR3, as DNA: TGCGCCAGCAGCCTCGACCCCGGGGCGCGGGGGACTGAAGCTTTCTTT. It codes for CASSLDPGARGTEAFF. The V and J genes are TRBV5-1 and TRBJ1-1; a possible D gene is TRBD1 (5 bases). The CDR3 is made up of 16 amino acids. The V end was cut by 4 bases, the J end by 5 bases, with 21 bases between. Germline V lookup: CDR1 SGHRS, CDR2 YFSETQ.